This passage covers 20 T cell receptor beta chains from one sample sequenced in a study of shared clonotypes between healthy human individuals. CD8 cells classed as naive were CD45RO-negative and positively selected for CCR7, excluding terminally differentiated effector memory CD45RA+ cells. The table came from immunoSEQ multiplex PCR; TCRdb's copy has only in-frame clones and leaves some out. The table has about 1,900,000 clones, around 96% seen once. Input material: naive CD8+ T cells sorted from blood. All receptors derive from a man younger than 35 in good health.

The chain uses TRBV10-3 and TRBJ2-3; D uncertain. The germline V gene encodes CDR1 ENHRY and CDR2 SYGVKD. There are 13 residues in the CDR3. V shed 2 bases and J shed 4 bases, with 7 bases lying between them. The CDR3 spells CAISEVSSDTQYF. The CDR3, as DNA: TGTGCCATCAGTGAGGTATCCTCAGATACGCAGTATTTT.

The chain has TRBV10-3 and TRBJ1-5, with D perhaps TRBD1 (5 bases). Per germline, CDR1 ENHRY and CDR2 SYGVKD. V was trimmed by 7 bases and J by 6 bases, leaving 13 bases between them. The CDR3 contains 13 residues. CDR3 sequence (DNA): TGTGCCATCACCAGGGAGATGAGTCAGCCCCAGCATTTT. It is translated as CAITREMSQPQHF.

V gene TRBV5-1 combines with J gene TRBJ2-7; 12 positions match TRBD1. J lost 3 bases, V lost 3 bases, and 13 bases had no gene match. There are 18 residues in the CDR3. CDR1 and CDR2 from the germline V gene are SGHRS and YFSETQ. As DNA, the CDR3 is TGCGCCAGCAGCTCGGCCCCCGGGACAGGGGGCGCGGGCTACGAGCAGTACTTC. Protein product: CASSSAPGTGGAGYEQYF.

The rearrangement links TRBV30 to TRBJ2-7; D gene uncertain. This CDR3 is built from 13 residues. Trimming pared 0 bases from V and 3 bases from J, leaving 9 bases between. Germline CDR1 is GTSNPN and CDR2 is SVGIG (reference sequence). The CDR3 loop reads CAWSVGSIYEQYF. The CDR3 DNA sequence: TGTGCCTGGAGTGTCGGCAGTATCTACGAGCAGTACTTC. Variable domain in full (rest from reference TRBV30 and TRBJ2-7): SQTIHQWPATLVQPVGSPLSLECTVEGTSNPNLYWYRQAAGRGLQLLFYSVGIGQISSEVPQNLSASRPQDRQFILSSKKLLLSDSGFYLCAWSVGSIYEQYFGPGTRLTVT.

The genes are TRBV27 and TRBJ1-4; D might be TRBD1 (6 bases). CDR3 size: 14 residues. The germline gives CDR1 MNHEY, CDR2 SMNVEV (reference sequence). V dropped 3 bases and J dropped 5 bases, with 10 bases sitting between them. CDR3 in DNA: TGTGCCAGCAGTTTTTCAGGGGCAAATGAAAAACTGTTTTTT. It codes for CASSFSGANEKLFF. Based on the CDR3 plus reference TRBV27 and TRBJ1-4, the full variable domain is EAQVTQNPRYLITVTGKKLTVTCSQNMNHEYMSWYRQDPGLGLRQIYYSMNVEVTDKGDVPEGYKVSRKEKRNFPLILESPSPNQTSLYFCASSFSGANEKLFFGSGTQLSVL.

This clone came up once. V usage is TRBV4-3 and J usage is TRBJ1-4, with TRBD1 matching over 7 bases. CDR3 length: 16 residues. V was pared by 2 bases and J by 3 bases, with 6 bases of the junction left unmatched. Germline-derived CDR1 and CDR2 are LGHNA and YSLEER. CDR3 protein: CASSQPTGVANEKLFF. CDR3 DNA: TGCGCCAGCAGCCAACCCACAGGGGTGGCTAATGAAAAACTGTTTTTT.

The rearrangement joins TRBV4-1 to TRBJ2-2, with TRBD2 matching 11 bases. Per germline, CDR1 MGHRA and CDR2 YSYEKL. J was trimmed by 1 base and V by 0 bases; bases with no gene match: 7. This CDR3 contains 19 residues. CDR3 bases: TGCGCCAGCAGCCAAGATTGGCCTAGCGGGGGGCTGAACACCGGGGAGCTGTTTTTT. It yields the protein CASSQDWPSGGLNTGELFF.

The V and J genes are TRBV11-2 and TRBJ1-6; D gene uncertain. V lost 1 base and J 0 bases, leaving 7 bases between the germline ends. Germline loops: CDR1 SGHAT, CDR2 FQNNGV. The CDR3 consists of 16 residues. Here the CDR3 reads CASSLVAASYNSPLHF. CDR3 DNA sequence: TGTGCCAGCAGCTTAGTGGCAGCCTCCTATAATTCACCCCTCCACTTT.

The CDR3 DNA follows: TGTGCCAGCAGTTTATTTGGACAGCGTGGCGAGCAGTACTTC. Amino acids: CASSLFGQRGEQYF. The chain couples TRBV27 to TRBJ2-7; D possibly corresponds to TRBD1 (6 bases). This CDR3 spans 14 amino acids. The germline V and J ends were trimmed by 1 base and 6 bases, with 13 bases remaining between them. The germline CDR1 and CDR2 sequences are MNHEY and SMNVEV (reference sequence).

The chain has TRBV5-5 and TRBJ2-7, with no clear D. Germline V gene sequence: CDR1 SGHKS, CDR2 YYEKEE (reference sequence). With 4 bases removed from V and 4 bases from J, the gap between germline ends came to 21 bases. The CDR3 runs 16 residues. As DNA, the CDR3 is TGTGCCAGCAGCCTCCAAACAGAGAAAGGATTTTACGAGCAGTACTTC. Translated, it gives CASSLQTEKGFYEQYF.

V is TRBV29-1 and J is TRBJ2-4, with D unresolved. The CDR3 spans 13 residues. The ends were cut back, 1 base at V and 6 bases at J, with 10 bases in the middle. Germline CDR1 SQVTM, CDR2 ANQGSEA. CDR3 sequence reads: CSVEVGYGNIQYF. CDR3 DNA sequence: TGCAGCGTTGAAGTGGGGTATGGAAACATTCAGTACTTC.

J is TRBJ2-7 and V is TRBV5-8; D not resolved. V dropped 4 bases and J dropped 6 bases, with 11 bases sitting between them. Germline V gene sequence: CDR1 SGHTS, CDR2 YDEGEE. The CDR3 runs to 12 residues. CDR3 sequence (DNA): TGTGCCAGCAGCCCCGAGGTAACCGAGCAGTACTTC. It specifies CASSPEVTEQYF.

The V gene is TRBV14, the J gene TRBJ2-7; 11 nucleotides match TRBD1. V lost 5 bases to trimming and J lost 3 bases; unmatched junction nucleotides: 3. Germline loops: CDR1 SGHDN, CDR2 FVKESK. This CDR3 has 14 residues. CDR3 DNA sequence: TGTGCCAGCAGCTGGGGACAGGGGGGCTACGAGCAGTACTTC. Protein product: CASSWGQGGYEQYF. The whole variable domain, remainder taken from reference TRBV14 and TRBJ2-7, is EAGVTQFPSHSVIEKGQTVTLRCDPISGHDNLYWYRRVMGKEIKFLLHFVKESKQDESGMPNNRFLAERTGGTYSTLKVQPAELEDSGVYFCASSWGQGGYEQYFGPGTRLTVT.

The chain links TRBV30 to TRBJ1-2, with D uncertain. Germline assignment: CDR1 GTSNPN and CDR2 SVGIG (reference sequence). This CDR3 has 13 residues. The V and J ends lost 0 bases and 7 bases respectively, with 12 bases between them. CDR3 residues: CAWSVGGSGGYTF. The CDR3 coding sequence is TGTGCCTGGAGTGTAGGAGGTTCCGGTGGCTACACCTTC.

The chain couples TRBV5-6 to TRBJ1-1, with D possibly matching TRBD1 (5 bases). With 0 bases removed from V and 6 bases from J, the gap between germline ends came to 9 bases. The CDR3 is made up of 13 amino acids. CDR1 is SGHDT, CDR2 YYEEEE, per germline. Written as DNA, the CDR3 is TGTGCCAGCAGCTTGGAAGGGGAGTCTGAAGCTTTCTTT. Translating it yields CASSLEGESEAFF.

This clone was observed once. The chain uses TRBV9 and TRBJ2-3; 16 nucleotides line up with TRBD2. Germline CDR1 SGDLS, CDR2 YYNGEE. The CDR3 consists of 18 residues. Trimming removed 3 bases from V and 3 bases from J; junction bases left unmatched: 7. The CDR3 protein is CASSDSGTSGRVTDTQYF. The CDR3 DNA reads as TGTGCCAGCAGCGATTCCGGGACTAGCGGGAGGGTGACAGATACGCAGTATTTT.

This chain links TRBV9 with TRBJ1-1; TRBD1 aligns across 10 bases. The V and J ends lost 0 bases and 1 base, in that order; junction bases with no gene match: 3. The CDR3 spans 16 residues. The germline V gene encodes CDR1 SGDLS and CDR2 YYNGEE. In nucleotides, the CDR3 is TGTGCCAGCAGCGTAGGGTGGACAGGGGGGAACACTGAAGCTTTCTTT. This codes for CASSVGWTGGNTEAFF. Full variable domain (remainder filled in from reference TRBV9 and TRBJ1-1): DSGVTQTPKHLITATGQRVTLRCSPRSGDLSVYWYQQSLDQGLQFLIQYYNGEERAKGNILERFSAQQFPDLHSELNLSSLELGDSALYFCASSVGWTGGNTEAFFGQGTRLTVV.

With respect to this clone: Other DNA sequences within the sample encode an identical CDR3. This chain connects TRBV7-9 to TRBJ2-7, with a tentative D call TRBD2 (6 bases). Germline V CDR1 and CDR2: SEHNR, FQNEAQ (reference sequence). Deletions cut 3 bases from V and 4 bases from J, with 10 bases between. The length of the CDR3 is 13 residues. This CDR3 reads CASSFGAGYEQYF. Written as DNA, the CDR3 is TGTGCCAGCAGCTTCGGGGCGGGGTACGAGCAGTACTTC.

This rearrangement joins TRBV4-1 to TRBJ1-4, with D maybe TRBD1 (6 bases). Germline CDR1 is MGHRA and CDR2 is YSYEKL. V lost 2 bases and J lost 7, with 14 bases in between. The CDR3 spans 15 residues. The DNA for the CDR3 is TGCGCCAGCAGCCAATACAGGGAAGGGGGTGAAAAACTGTTTTTT. Residues: CASSQYREGGEKLFF.

The chain joins TRBV7-9 to TRBJ1-2, with no clear D. The CDR3 has 11 amino acids. V lost 1 base to trimming and J lost 10 bases, with 7 bases between them. Germline V CDR1 and CDR2: SEHNR, FQNEAQ (reference sequence). The CDR3 sequence is CASSLGGDYTF. For the CDR3, the DNA is TGTGCCAGCAGCTTAGGGGGAGACTACACCTTC.